This T cell receptor (beta chain) was profiled in a study of T cell repertoires in cytomegalovirus infection. Background on the study: Public TCR beta signatures marked donors with CMV infection and the matching HLA. The study's findings and limits: Ex vivo responses were dominated by HLA-C-restricted CMV-specific TCR beta clonotypes.

V was shortened by 1 base and J by 6 bases, with 7 bases between the two germline ends. The CDR3 is 13 residues long. The germline gives CDR1 MGHRA, CDR2 YSYEKL. MiXCR, run by TCRdb on the reads, gives a single entry per CDR3 protein. The sample lists 700,000 to 900,000 distinct CDR3 sequences, roughly 28% occurring once. Only a few counts were recorded for this clonotype. The target antigen is unknown. The receptor's source is a human donor in good health (CMV status not recorded). Some clones in this sample may be carry-over from other donors' samples. The rearrangement joins TRBV4-1 to TRBJ1-5; D call uncertain. Sequencing used cultured CD8+ T cells from PBMCs, obtained from culture after CMV antigen stimulation. The CDR3 sequence is CASSQAVGQPQHF. DNA for the CDR3: TGCGCCAGCAGCCAAGCCGTCGGTCAGCCCCAGCATTTT.